A selection of T cell receptor beta chains follows, all from one sample in a study of T cell responses to AZD1222 COVID-19 vaccine. Sequencing used immunoSEQ multiplex PCR; TCRdb keeps in-frame clones, though not all of them. Among 100,000 or so clones, around 87% were seen once, and the ten largest hold 9.5% to 13%. The specimen was peripheral blood, collected 28 days after the second AZD1222 dose. The receptors were sampled from an adult who received the AZD1222 COVID-19 vaccine. Both conserved end residues are part of each CDR3. The D gene is left open where the match is weak. Rows give clone size only sometimes, using once, few, many, or a class for an expanded clone.

D gene	V gene	clone size	J gene	CDR3 DNA	CDR3 protein
TRBD1	TRBV5-1	.	TRBJ2-7	TGCGCCAGCAGCTTGGCCGGTAAGGGGGCGGGCGAGCAGTACTTC	CASSLAGKGAGEQYF
.	TRBV7-8	.	TRBJ2-5	TGTGCCAGCAGCTCAAGGGTCTACGTAGGGGAAGCCCAGGAGACCCAGTACTTC	CASSSRVYVGEAQETQYF
TRBD1	TRBV24-1	.	TRBJ2-5	TGTGCCACCAGTGATTCGGACAGGGAGAAGACCCAGTACTTC	CATSDSDREKTQYF
TRBD1	TRBV18	.	TRBJ2-2	TGTGCCAGCTCACCGCAGGGACAGGGGTTGACCGGGGAGCTGTTTTTT	CASSPQGQGLTGELFF
TRBD1	TRBV5-6	.	TRBJ2-6	TGTGCCAGCAGCTTGGGTCAGGGGGATGGAGGGGCCAACGTCCTGACTTTC	CASSLGQGDGGANVLTF
TRBD1	TRBV5-5	.	TRBJ1-2	TGTGCCAGCAGCTTGGGAGGACAGGGGAGCTATGGCTACACCTTC	CASSLGGQGSYGYTF
.	TRBV6-1	once	TRBJ1-1	TGTGCCAGCAGTGAAGTCAGGTACAGGGCGGGCACTGAAGCTTTCTTT	CASSEVRYRAGTEAFF
TRBD1	TRBV4-1	.	TRBJ1-1	TGCGCCAGCAGCCAAGACCCACCGGGACAGGCGAACACTGAAGCTTTCTTT	CASSQDPPGQANTEAFF
.	TRBV12-5	few	TRBJ1-6	TGTGCTAGTGGTTTGGTAGGGGGAGGCACGTATTCACCCCTCCACTTT	CASGLVGGGTYSPLHF
TRBD2	TRBV5-1	.	TRBJ2-7	TGCGCCAGCACCTCGGGGGGGGCAACCTACGAGCAGTACTTC	CASTSGGATYEQYF
TRBD1	TRBV5-1	.	TRBJ2-3	TGCGCCAGCAGCTTGCAGGGGGCTGGAGATACGCAGTATTTT	CASSLQGAGDTQYF
.	TRBV7-9	.	TRBJ1-3	TGTGCCAGCGGTGAGGATCTGGGGAACACCATATATTTT	CASGEDLGNTIYF
.	TRBV5-1	.	TRBJ2-3	TGCGCCAGCAGCTTGGGGGCAAGGGGCACAGATACGCAGTATTTT	CASSLGARGTDTQYF
.	TRBV6-5	.	TRBJ2-3	TGTGCCAGCAGGAGCACAGATACGCAGTATTTT	CASRSTDTQYF
.	TRBV2	.	TRBJ1-1	TGTGCCAGCAACAGGGTTAACACTGAAGCTTTCTTT	CASNRVNTEAFF
.	TRBV30	.	TRBJ1-1	TGTGCCTGGAGTGGGGGGACCCTCGGAATGAACACTGAAGCTTTCTTT	CAWSGGTLGMNTEAFF
TRBD2	TRBV7-2	.	TRBJ2-1	TGTGCCAGCAGCTTCTCTACTAGCGGGGCATACAATGAGCAGTTCTTC	CASSFSTSGAYNEQFF
TRBD2	TRBV28	.	TRBJ2-7	TGTGCCAGCAGTTTCCCCGGGGGGTGGAAACACGAGCAGTACTTC	CASSFPGGWKHEQYF
TRBD2	TRBV9	.	TRBJ2-3	TGTGCCAGCAGCCCAGACCCTCTTGGACTAGCGGGAGGCCGACGTAGCACAGATACGCAGTATTTT	CASSPDPLGLAGGRRSTDTQYF
.	TRBV12-3/TRBV12-4	.	TRBJ1-3	TGTGCCAGCAATCAGGGCGGTAGAAACACCATATATTTT	CASNQGGRNTIYF
TRBD1	TRBV19	.	TRBJ1-1	TGTGCCAGTAGCCGGACAGGGGGTATCGATCGGCGAGGAGCTTTCTTT	CASSRTGGIDRRGAFF
TRBD1	TRBV5-4	once	TRBJ1-6	TGTGCCAGCAGCTCGAACCCGGGACAGCATAATTCACCCCTCCACTTT	CASSSNPGQHNSPLHF
TRBD1	TRBV10-1	.	TRBJ2-7	TGCGCCAGCAGTGAGTTGGGACAGGAGGATTCCTACGAGCAGTACTTC	CASSELGQEDSYEQYF
.	TRBV9	.	TRBJ2-1	TGTGCCAGCAGCGTAGGTCCGCGCGTCGGCTCCAATGAGCAGTTCTTC	CASSVGPRVGSNEQFF
TRBD1	TRBV28	.	TRBJ1-2	TGTGCCAGCAGGAGACAGGGAGAAGACTATGGCTACACCTTC	CASRRQGEDYGYTF
TRBD1	TRBV28	.	TRBJ2-7	TGTGCCAGCAATACCCCGGGACAGCTAGCCTACGAGCAGTACTTC	CASNTPGQLAYEQYF
.	TRBV19	once	TRBJ1-4	TGTGCCAGTAGAGGACAGAGGAATGAAAAACTGTTTTTT	CASRGQRNEKLFF
.	TRBV19	few	TRBJ2-7	TGTGCCAGTAGTATCGGACCAGAGCAGTACTTC	CASSIGPEQYF
.	TRBV6-5	.	TRBJ2-7	TGTGCCAGCAGTTACACCCTCCGGGGCGAGCAGTACTTC	CASSYTLRGEQYF
.	TRBV19	.	TRBJ2-6	TGTGCCAGTAGTCCAGGGAACTCTGGGGCCAACGTCCTGACTTTC	CASSPGNSGANVLTF
TRBD1	TRBV6-5	.	TRBJ1-1	TGTGCCAGCAGCCGAGACAGGGGATCTGAAGCTTTCTTT	CASSRDRGSEAFF
.	TRBV19	once	TRBJ1-5	TGTGCCACCGGACAGCGGTTTGGGCCCCAGCATTTT	CATGQRFGPQHF
TRBD1	TRBV5-1	.	TRBJ1-1	TGCGCCAGCAGCTTGGCTCCCGGGACAGGGGGCCTCACTGAAGCTTTCTTT	CASSLAPGTGGLTEAFF
.	TRBV3-1/TRBV3-2	.	TRBJ1-2	TGTGCCAGCAGCCAAGACAGGGTGACGGCTGGCTACACCTTC	CASSQDRVTAGYTF
.	TRBV6-2/TRBV6-3	once	TRBJ1-2	TGTGCCAGCAGCCGTTCCGGGACCGACTATGGCTACACCTTC	CASSRSGTDYGYTF
.	TRBV7-2	.	TRBJ2-3	TGTGCCAGCAGCTTAGATCCAGGGCTTACAGATACGCAGTATTTT	CASSLDPGLTDTQYF
TRBD1	TRBV27	.	TRBJ2-2	TGTGCCAGCAGTTTAGGGACAGGGGCCACCGGGGAGCTGTTTTTT	CASSLGTGATGELFF
.	TRBV5-4	.	TRBJ2-1	TGTGCCAGCAGCGGTGGGGCTTACAATGAGCAGTTCTTC	CASSGGAYNEQFF
.	TRBV19	few	TRBJ1-5	TGTGCCAGTAGGCCCGGTAGGCGCAATCAGCCCCAGCATTTT	CASRPGRRNQPQHF
.	TRBV29-1	.	TRBJ2-5	TGCAGCGTTGAATGGTTGACGGGGGTGGAACAAGAGACCCAGTACTTC	CSVEWLTGVEQETQYF
.	TRBV9	.	TRBJ2-2	TGTGCCAGCAGCGTACGGGCGGAGCCGGCCACCGGGGAGCTGTTTTTT	CASSVRAEPATGELFF
.	TRBV11-2	.	TRBJ2-6	TGTGCCAGCGCAGGGGACTTGGGGGCCAACGTCCTGACTTTC	CASAGDLGANVLTF
TRBD2	TRBV2	.	TRBJ2-7	TGTGCCAGCAGTGAAGGACGACTAGCGGTTACCTACGAGCAGTACTTC	CASSEGRLAVTYEQYF
.	TRBV7-8	.	TRBJ2-7	TGTGCCAGCAGCTTCGGGCGGGGGCGAGACTACGAGCAGTACTTC	CASSFGRGRDYEQYF
TRBD2	TRBV19	.	TRBJ2-3	TGTGCCAGTGGATGGTCCAGCGGGGGGGCTGGTACGCAGTATTTT	CASGWSSGGAGTQYF
TRBD2	TRBV28	.	TRBJ2-1	TGTGCCAGCAGTTCTCTAGCGGGAGGGGGATCCAATGAGCAGTTCTTC	CASSSLAGGGSNEQFF
.	TRBV18	.	TRBJ2-1	TGTGCCAGCTCACTGTCTTCGCAGTACAATGAGCAGTTCTTC	CASSLSSQYNEQFF